This T cell receptor (beta chain) was sequenced in a study of T cells after yellow fever vaccination. The study, taken as a whole, reports: Subsequent booster samples again held most clones from primary vaccination (under 98% CD4, 85% to 90% CD8).

Using its own MiXCR run on the 5' RACE reads, TCRdb lists one record per CDR3 protein. The sample shows around 67,000 distinct CDR3 sequences, roughly 7.4% of them seen only once. This clonotype was recorded at least ten times. Its antigen is as yet unknown. J was trimmed by 0 bases and V by 7 bases; bases with no gene match: 5. The length of the CDR3 is 14 residues. From germline, CDR1 is MNHEY and CDR2 SMNVEV (reference sequence). J is TRBJ2-7 and V is TRBV27; 8 bases align to TRBD2. The TCR was taken from a man between 18 and 35 years old who received the YFV17D yellow fever vaccine. The source material was CD8+ T cells sorted from PBMCs, sampled about 5 days after the first yellow fever vaccination. CDR3 amino acids: CASKSGGGSYEQYF. CDR3 in DNA: TGTGCCAGCAAATCGGGGGGGGGCTCCTACGAGCAGTACTTC.